This TCR beta chain was captured in a study of PD-1 blockade in classical Hodgkin lymphoma. At the level of the study: Patients got intravenous nivolumab 3 mg/kg every 2 weeks.

Germline assignment: CDR1 MNHNY and CDR2 SVGAGI (reference sequence). The CDR3 is 16 amino acids. Deletions cut 2 bases from V and 3 bases from J, with 14 bases between. Points from the study as a whole: Complete responders' diversity at baseline resembled that of newly diagnosed patients. Unlike CD8+ TCR diversity, which did not rise significantly by C4D1, CD4+ TCR diversity did. Exclusion was applied to patients who started nivolumab under 1 year after ASCT.

Method: immunoSEQ multiplex PCR; TCRdb's copy keeps in-frame clones and lacks some. The sample has 35,000 to 55,000 clones; approximately 70% are singletons. Exposure to brentuximab vedotin varied, and each patient had relapsed following autologous stem cell transplantation. This clone was picked up a small number of times. The target antigen is unknown. The V call is TRBV6-6, the J call TRBJ1-5; D is ambiguous. The sequence was collected from a human donor with classical Hodgkin lymphoma. The sequenced sample was peripheral blood mononuclear cells (PBMCs), obtained before the second cycle of nivolumab. The CDR3: CASSYGPDGYNQPQHF. The DNA for the CDR3 is TGTGCCAGCAGTTACGGTCCGGACGGATACAATCAGCCCCAGCATTTT.